This record looks at one T cell receptor (beta chain) sequence and its context. This specimen belongs to a study of blood T cell repertoires in COVID-19. Authors' analysis steps: Reference gene primer amplification yielded estimated nucleated cell counts. Repertoires were generated with immunoSEQ multiplex PCR, while TCRdb's copy carries only in-frame clones and drops some. V and J calls and clone size follow that table, whereas D and trimming were derived from the DNA. The sample carries about 160,000 clones, 92% recorded once. The trim removed 3 bases at V and 4 bases at J, leaving 5 bases unmatched. This CDR3 contains 15 residues. The germline CDR1 and CDR2 sequences are SGHTA and FQGTGA.

The V gene is TRBV7-3, the J gene TRBJ2-1; TRBD2 matches at 8 bases. Sample: peripheral blood. The receptor was isolated from a man younger than 45 with COVID-19, enrolled during active disease. CDR3 sequence (DNA): TGTGCCAGCAGCTTCTCGAGCGGGGGTTACAATGAGCAGTTCTTC. It is translated as CASSFSSGGYNEQFF.